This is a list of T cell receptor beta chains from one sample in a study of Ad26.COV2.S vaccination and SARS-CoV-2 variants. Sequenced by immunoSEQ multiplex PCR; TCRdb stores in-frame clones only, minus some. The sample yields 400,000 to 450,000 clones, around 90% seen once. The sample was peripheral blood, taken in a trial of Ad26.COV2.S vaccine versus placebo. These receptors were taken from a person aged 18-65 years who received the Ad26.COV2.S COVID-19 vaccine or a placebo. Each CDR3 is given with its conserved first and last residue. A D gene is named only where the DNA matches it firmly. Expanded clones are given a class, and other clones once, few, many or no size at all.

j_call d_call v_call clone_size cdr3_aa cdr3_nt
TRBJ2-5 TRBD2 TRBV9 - CASSVEGLADQETQYF TGTGCCAGCAGCGTAGAGGGACTAGCGGACCAAGAGACCCAGTACTTC
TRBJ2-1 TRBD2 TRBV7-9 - CASSPGTSRIYYNEQFF TGTGCCAGCAGCCCTGGGACTAGTCGTATTTACTACAATGAGCAGTTCTTC
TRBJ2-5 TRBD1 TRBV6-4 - CASSDSTRGLRETQYF TGTGCCAGCAGTGACTCAACCAGGGGGCTGAGGGAGACCCAGTACTTC
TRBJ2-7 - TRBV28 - CASSLVYEQYF TGTGCCAGCAGTTTAGTCTACGAGCAGTACTTC
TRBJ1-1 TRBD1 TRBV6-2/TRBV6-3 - CASSYRRQGATEAFF TGTGCCAGCAGTTATCGGCGGCAGGGGGCAACTGAAGCTTTCTTT
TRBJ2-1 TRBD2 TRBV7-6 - CASSRTFPSGINEQFF TGTGCCAGCAGCCGGACATTCCCAAGCGGGATTAATGAGCAGTTCTTC
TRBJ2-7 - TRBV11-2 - CASSRTSSYEQYF TGTGCCAGCAGCCGTACCTCAAGCTACGAGCAGTACTTC
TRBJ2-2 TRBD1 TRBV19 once CASKKNWGQDTNTGELFF TGTGCCAGCAAAAAAAATTGGGGACAGGACACGAACACCGGGGAGCTGTTTTTT
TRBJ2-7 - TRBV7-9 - CASSGGQGPGYEQYF TGTGCCAGCAGCGGAGGGCAGGGACCCGGCTACGAGCAGTACTTC
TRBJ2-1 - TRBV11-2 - CASSLMGQYNEQFF TGTGCCAGCAGCTTAATGGGGCAGTACAATGAGCAGTTCTTC
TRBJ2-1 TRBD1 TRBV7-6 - CASRATRDRGGEQFF TGTGCCAGCAGAGCAACCCGGGACAGGGGTGGTGAGCAGTTCTTC
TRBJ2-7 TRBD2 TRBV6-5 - CASSEWTSGSYEQYF TGTGCCAGCAGCGAGTGGACTAGCGGGAGTTACGAGCAGTACTTC
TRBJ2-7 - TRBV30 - CAYGVLRSGYYYEQYF TGTGCCTATGGAGTTTTGCGTAGCGGATATTACTACGAGCAGTACTTC
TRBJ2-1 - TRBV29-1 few CSVEVSGLFF TGCAGCGTTGAGGTTAGTGGCTTGTTCTTC
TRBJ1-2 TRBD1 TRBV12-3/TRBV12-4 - CASSLGDRGGYTF TGTGCCAGCAGTTTAGGGGACAGGGGTGGCTACACCTTC
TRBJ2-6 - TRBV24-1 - CATSDATGDSGANVLTF TGTGCCACCAGTGATGCGACAGGTGACTCTGGGGCCAACGTCCTGACTTTC
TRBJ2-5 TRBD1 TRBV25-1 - CASSAPPGQAQETQYF TGTGCCAGCAGTGCCCCTCCGGGACAGGCTCAAGAGACCCAGTACTTC
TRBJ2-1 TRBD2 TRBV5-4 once CASSPGLAVLNEQFF TGTGCCAGCAGCCCCGGGCTAGCGGTACTAAATGAGCAGTTCTTC